The 21 T cell receptor beta chains given below trace back to one sample, sequenced in a study of identical twins. TCRdb itself ran the 5' RACE reads through MiXCR, one entry per CDR3 protein. The table includes about 1.7 million distinct CDR3 sequences, about 32% detected once. Input material: cord blood. The receptors come from a newborn girl in good health.

V and J are TRBV2 and TRBJ2-2; possibly TRBD1 or TRBD2 for D (5 bases each). Trimming cost V 2 bases and J 0 bases, with 10 bases left between them. This CDR3 is 16 amino acids long. Germline CDR1 is SNHLY and CDR2 is FYNNEI. CDR3 amino acids: CASSERMGANTGELFF. The CDR3 bases are TGTGCCAGCAGTGAACGTATGGGGGCGAACACCGGGGAGCTGTTTTTT.

Comments on this clonotype: Given the absence of the conserved phenylalanine or tryptophan at the CDR3 end, a read error is likely. V usage is TRBV28 and J usage is TRBJ2-1, with 8 bases lining up with TRBD2. This CDR3 region has 16 residues. The trim removed 5 bases at V and 0 bases at J, leaving 6 bases unmatched. Germline V lookup: CDR1 MDHEN, CDR2 SYDVKM. The DNA for the CDR3 is TGTGCCAGCAGTCACCTCCGGGGGGGCTCCTACAATGAGCAGTTCGTC. Translation gives CASSHLRGGSYNEQFV.

This clonotype appeared a single time. The J gene is TRBJ2-3, the V gene TRBV21-1; the table's D call of TRBD2 was not tested on the DNA. TRBV21-1 is a listed pseudogene. The CDR3 extends over 16 amino acids. The CDR3 DNA reads as TGTGCCAGCAGCAAGAAAGGCGGGAGGGCCACAGATACGCAGTATTTT. Translated, it gives CASSKKGGRATDTQYF.

The table lists this clonotype with a few counts. This chain links TRBV10-3 with TRBJ1-2, with unresolved D. Germline-derived CDR1 and CDR2 are ENHRY and SYGVKD. The CDR3 spans 13 residues. With 3 bases removed from V and 8 bases from J, the gap between germline ends came to 13 bases. The CDR3 reads CAISESDLSGYTF. As DNA, the CDR3 is TGTGCCATCAGTGAATCGGATCTATCAGGCTACACCTTC.

There are many counts of this clonotype. The chain couples TRBV12-3 or TRBV12-4 to TRBJ2-1; 7 bases line up with TRBD1. This CDR3 is built from 14 residues. After removal of 4 bases from V and 5 bases from J, the junction contained 5 bases not matched to a gene. In nucleotides, the CDR3 is TGTGCCAGCAGTTCGGGACAGCCTAACAATGAGCAGTTCTTC. This gives the protein CASSSGQPNNEQFF.

This clonotype occurred a few times. The CDR3 nucleotides are TGTGCCAGCAGTTTAGGGTATGTCATTCAGTACTTC. It specifies CASSLGYVIQYF. The chain is built from TRBV28 and TRBJ2-4; D is unclear. Looked up from germline, CDR1 is MDHEN and CDR2 is SYDVKM. This CDR3 comprises 12 residues. The V end lost 2 bases, the J end lost 9 bases, and 8 bases lay between the germline ends.

The rearrangement joins TRBV24-1 to TRBJ1-1; the D is unclear. The CDR3 loop spans 12 amino acids. The V and J ends lost 4 bases and 6 bases respectively, with 8 bases between them. Germline V gene data show CDR1 as KGHDR and CDR2 as SFDVKD. CDR3 bases: TGTGCCACCAGTGACCACACGTCTGAAGCTTTCTTT. The encoded protein is CATSDHTSEAFF.

There are a few counts of this clonotype. The CDR3, as DNA: TGCGCCAGCAGCGGACAGTCTCCGGAGAACACTGAAGCTTTCTTT. This gives the protein CASSGQSPENTEAFF. This sequence joins TRBV5-1 and TRBJ1-1; D is possibly TRBD1 (6 bases). Trimming removed 4 bases at V and 1 base at J, with 14 bases between. In germline, CDR1 is SGHRS, CDR2 YFSETQ. CDR3 size: 15 residues. The complete variable domain, with remaining parts taken from reference TRBV5-1 and TRBJ1-1, reads KAGVTQTPRYLIKTRGQQVTLSCSPISGHRSVSWYQQTPGQGLQFLFEYFSETQRNKGNFPGRFSGRQFSNSRSEMNVSTLELGDSALYLCASSGQSPENTEAFFGQGTRLTVV.

A word on this clonotype: A much more abundant neighbour one base away suggests this may be a read error. J is TRBJ2-7 and V is TRBV4-2; 12 bases line up with TRBD2. Germline V gene data show CDR1 as LGHNA and CDR2 as YNFKEQ. The CDR3 covers 16 residues. The CDR3 region is CASSQAGLAGIDERYF. Here the CDR3 DNA reads TGTGCCAGCAGCCAAGCAGGACTAGCGGGAATCGACGAGCGGTACTTC.

This clonotype came up a few times. The rearrangement joins TRBV12-3 or TRBV12-4 to TRBJ2-7; either TRBD1 or TRBD2 may supply D (6 bases each). The ends were cut back, 5 bases at V and 3 bases at J, with 20 bases in the middle. CDR3 length: 16 residues. As DNA, the CDR3 is TGTGCCAGCAGTGCCCCCCCCGGGGGCGGTGGCTACGAGCAGTACTTC. Protein: CASSAPPGGGGYEQYF.

J is TRBJ2-7 and V is TRBV2; D unresolved. The germline CDR1 and CDR2 sequences are SNHLY and FYNNEI. CDR3 length: 12 amino acids. The V gene lost 8 bases and the J gene lost 7 bases, with 15 bases spanning the gap. CDR3 loop: CASYQRPYEQYF. In DNA, the CDR3 is TGTGCCAGCTACCAACGGCCTTATGAGCAGTACTTC.

This clonotype was seen a few times. The J gene is TRBJ2-7, the V gene TRBV20-1, with TRBD1 as a possible D gene (7 bases). This CDR3 has 15 amino acids. Germline loops: CDR1 DFQATT, CDR2 SNEGSKA (reference sequence). With 3 bases removed from V and 0 bases from J, the gap between germline ends came to 15 bases. The CDR3: CSASSGQDSSYEQYF. The CDR3 nucleotides are TGCAGTGCTAGTAGCGGACAGGATAGCTCCTACGAGCAGTACTTC.

This chain links TRBV20-1 with TRBJ1-1; 7 bases fit TRBD1. The V gene's germline CDR1 is DFQATT and CDR2 SNEGSKA (reference sequence). Trimming at V came to 4 bases and at J to 6 bases, leaving 8 bases not matched to a gene. The CDR3 length is 13 residues. CDR3 DNA: TGCAGTGCTACCGAACAGGGGAGGGCTGAAGCTTTCTTT. It encodes CSATEQGRAEAFF.

This clonotype was counted only a few times. The chain couples TRBV5-1 to TRBJ2-7; 9 bases fit TRBD2. Looked up from germline, CDR1 is SGHRS and CDR2 is YFSETQ. The CDR3 is made up of 16 amino acids. Trimming took 4 bases from V and 4 from J; bases not matched to a gene: 12. The CDR3 bases are TGCGCCAGCAGCATTACCCTGACTAGCGGATCATACGAGCAGTACTTC. This encodes CASSITLTSGSYEQYF.

This clonotype was picked up a small number of times. CDR3 in amino acids: CASRYGTQETQYF. DNA of the CDR3: TGTGCCAGCAGGTATGGTACCCAAGAGACCCAGTACTTC. V usage is TRBV3-1 and J usage is TRBJ2-5, with unresolved D. Germline lookup yields CDR1 LGHDT and CDR2 YNNKEL (reference sequence). This CDR3 is 13 amino acids long. The V end was cut by 6 bases, the J end by 1 base, with 9 bases between.

With regard to this clonotype: A much larger clonotype is one base distant, so this may be a read error. The V and J genes are TRBV7-2 and TRBJ2-1; TRBD2 might be the D (5 bases). V gave up 9 bases and J gave up 3 bases, with 15 bases separating them. This CDR3 is built from 14 residues. CDR1 is SGHTA and CDR2 is FQGNSA in the germline V gene. Here the CDR3 DNA reads TGTACCAGTTGTTCATACCGGGGCTACAATGAGCAGTTCTTC. This gives the protein CTSCSYRGYNEQFF.

This clonotype occurred a few times. The genes are TRBV27 and TRBJ1-5; no definite D call. Deletions cut 2 bases from V and 3 bases from J, with 11 bases between. The CDR3 consists of 15 residues. The germline CDR1 and CDR2 sequences are MNHEY and SMNVEV (reference sequence). CDR3 loop: CASSLGRGTNQPQHF. The CDR3 bases are TGTGCCAGCAGTTTAGGGCGGGGAACCAATCAGCCCCAGCATTTT.

This chain links TRBV10-2 with TRBJ1-5, with a possible D match to TRBD1 (5 bases). CDR1 and CDR2 (germline): WSHSY, SAAADI. V was cut by 0 bases and J by 2 bases, with 11 bases left in between. The CDR3 has 16 residues. Here the CDR3 reads CASSESRGAGNQPQHF. The CDR3 bases are TGCGCCAGCAGTGAGTCGAGAGGGGCCGGCAATCAGCCCCAGCATTTT.

The chain employs TRBV4-1 and TRBJ2-1; D unclear. Germline lookup yields CDR1 MGHRA and CDR2 YSYEKL. V lost 0 bases and J 4 bases, leaving 7 bases between the germline ends. The CDR3 is 14 amino acids. CDR3 region: CASSQEWGYNEQFF. CDR3 sequence (DNA): TGCGCCAGCAGCCAAGAGTGGGGATACAATGAGCAGTTCTTC.

This clonotype was seen a few times. Written as DNA, the CDR3 is TGTGCCAGCAGCAAAGTGGCTAGCGGGGGAGGGGAGACCCAGTACTTC. This translates into CASSKVASGGGETQYF. The rearrangement joins TRBV21-1 to TRBJ2-4; the D segment call TRBD2 is taken from the table without a DNA check. The J call may be in error: the DNA end matches TRBJ2-5 better. TRBV21-1 is labeled a pseudogene. The CDR3 is made up of 16 amino acids.

This clonotype has just a few counts. The rearrangement links TRBV18 to TRBJ2-3; D may be TRBD1 (5 bases). This CDR3 region has 15 residues. Trimming stripped 2 bases from V and 2 bases from J, with 11 bases between. Germline V gene sequence: CDR1 KGHSH, CDR2 LQKENI. CDR3 in amino acids: CASSPDRIHTDTQYF. The CDR3 DNA follows: TGTGCCAGCTCACCAGACAGAATACACACAGATACGCAGTATTTT.